These T cell receptor beta chains were read from a single sample in a study of blood T cell repertoires in COVID-19. Assay used: immunoSEQ multiplex PCR; TCRdb lists only in-frame clones, some missing. The sample includes 220,000 or so clones, around four fifths seen only once; the top ten take approximately 7.6%. The material sequenced was peripheral blood. The source of these receptors is a woman older than 75 with COVID-19, enrolled during active disease. Each CDR3 is given with its conserved first and last residue. The order of the fields is clone size, D gene, J gene, V gene, CDR3 protein, CDR3 DNA. A D gene is named only where the DNA matches it firmly. Clone size appears in some rows only: once, few, many, or a class for an expanded clone.

clone_size: NA; d_call: NA; j_call: TRBJ2-5; v_call: TRBV29-1; cdr3_aa: CSVDLTFPPETQYF; cdr3_nt: TGCAGCGTTGACCTTACTTTCCCCCCAGAGACCCAGTACTTC
clone_size: once; d_call: NA; j_call: TRBJ1-1; v_call: TRBV27; cdr3_aa: CASSLRRGNTEAFF; cdr3_nt: TGTGCCAGCAGTTTACGGCGGGGAAACACTGAAGCTTTCTTT
clone_size: NA; d_call: NA; j_call: TRBJ2-1; v_call: TRBV7-2; cdr3_aa: CASSLSGTYNEQFF; cdr3_nt: TGTGCCAGCAGCCTCAGTGGGACTTACAATGAGCAGTTCTTC
clone_size: few; d_call: NA; j_call: TRBJ2-3; v_call: TRBV7-9; cdr3_aa: CASSLGAGFTDTQYF; cdr3_nt: TGTGCCAGCAGCTTAGGGGCAGGGTTTACAGATACGCAGTATTTT
clone_size: NA; d_call: NA; j_call: TRBJ2-7; v_call: TRBV10-3; cdr3_aa: CAIRSGTLYEQYF; cdr3_nt: TGTGCCATCAGATCCGGGACACTCTACGAGCAGTACTTC
clone_size: NA; d_call: NA; j_call: TRBJ1-4; v_call: TRBV7-9; cdr3_aa: CASSIIGQFNEKLFF; cdr3_nt: TGTGCCAGCAGCATTATCGGACAGTTTAATGAAAAACTGTTTTTT
clone_size: NA; d_call: NA; j_call: TRBJ1-1; v_call: TRBV10-1; cdr3_aa: CASSESRYGDTEAFF; cdr3_nt: TGCGCCAGCAGTGAGTCGCGTTACGGGGACACTGAAGCTTTCTTT
clone_size: NA; d_call: NA; j_call: TRBJ2-2; v_call: TRBV19; cdr3_aa: CASSIERRNTGELFF; cdr3_nt: TGTGCCAGTAGTATAGAAAGGAGGAACACCGGGGAGCTGTTTTTT
clone_size: NA; d_call: NA; j_call: TRBJ1-5; v_call: TRBV2; cdr3_aa: CASRGAVTNQPQHF; cdr3_nt: TGTGCCAGCCGCGGGGCAGTAACCAATCAGCCCCAGCATTTT
clone_size: NA; d_call: NA; j_call: TRBJ1-5; v_call: TRBV30; cdr3_aa: CAPGRGAPQHF; cdr3_nt: TGTGCCCCGGGGCGGGGGGCGCCCCAGCATTTT
clone_size: NA; d_call: NA; j_call: TRBJ1-5; v_call: TRBV28; cdr3_aa: CASGGFTGGHQPQHF; cdr3_nt: TGTGCCAGCGGGGGCTTTACAGGTGGACATCAGCCCCAGCATTTT
clone_size: NA; d_call: TRBD1; j_call: TRBJ2-5; v_call: TRBV5-1; cdr3_aa: CASSRMPGQGEETQYF; cdr3_nt: TGCGCCAGCAGCCGAATGCCGGGACAGGGGGAAGAGACCCAGTACTTC
clone_size: NA; d_call: TRBD1; j_call: TRBJ1-5; v_call: TRBV27; cdr3_aa: CASSSSGTGGNQPQHF; cdr3_nt: TGTGCCAGCAGTTCCTCGGGGACAGGGGGCAATCAGCCCCAGCATTTT
clone_size: once; d_call: NA; j_call: TRBJ1-6; v_call: TRBV27; cdr3_aa: CASSPGGTNSPLHF; cdr3_nt: TGTGCCAGCAGTCCGGGGGGGACTAATTCACCCCTCCACTTT
clone_size: once; d_call: TRBD2; j_call: TRBJ2-7; v_call: TRBV9; cdr3_aa: CASSVAGGQAEQYF; cdr3_nt: TGTGCCAGCAGCGTAGCGGGGGGGCAGGCGGAGCAGTACTTC
clone_size: NA; d_call: NA; j_call: TRBJ1-3; v_call: TRBV28; cdr3_aa: CASSPAGASSGNTIYF; cdr3_nt: TGTGCCAGCAGTCCTGCAGGGGCCAGCTCTGGAAACACCATATATTTT
clone_size: NA; d_call: TRBD1; j_call: TRBJ2-2; v_call: TRBV19; cdr3_aa: CASKEGQGRTGELFF; cdr3_nt: TGTGCCAGTAAGGAGGGACAGGGGCGCACCGGGGAGCTGTTTTTT
clone_size: NA; d_call: NA; j_call: TRBJ1-5; v_call: TRBV28; cdr3_aa: CASSLDRYQPQHF; cdr3_nt: TGTGCCAGCAGTTTAGACAGATATCAGCCCCAGCATTTT
clone_size: NA; d_call: NA; j_call: TRBJ1-1; v_call: TRBV5-6; cdr3_aa: CASSLDQRDSEAFF; cdr3_nt: TGTGCCAGCAGCTTGGACCAGAGGGACTCTGAAGCTTTCTTT
clone_size: NA; d_call: NA; j_call: TRBJ2-1; v_call: TRBV9; cdr3_aa: CASSARGRKGEQFF; cdr3_nt: TGTGCCAGCAGCGCTAGGGGGAGAAAGGGTGAGCAGTTCTTC
clone_size: NA; d_call: TRBD1; j_call: TRBJ1-5; v_call: TRBV28; cdr3_aa: CASYGQGAGFSNQPQHF; cdr3_nt: TGTGCCTCTTACGGACAGGGGGCTGGATTTAGCAATCAGCCCCAGCATTTT
clone_size: NA; d_call: NA; j_call: TRBJ2-3; v_call: TRBV7-9; cdr3_aa: CASSRLAAASTDTQYF; cdr3_nt: TGTGCCAGCAGCCGATTAGCCGCCGCTAGCACAGATACGCAGTATTTT
clone_size: NA; d_call: NA; j_call: TRBJ1-2; v_call: TRBV7-5; cdr3_aa: CARSLLVEDRLPSYGYTF; cdr3_nt: TGTGCCAGAAGCTTATTAGTCGAGGACAGGCTTCCCTCCTATGGCTACACCTTC
clone_size: NA; d_call: TRBD2; j_call: TRBJ2-1; v_call: TRBV19; cdr3_aa: CASSGRNYNEQFF; cdr3_nt: TGTGCCAGTAGCGGGAGGAACTACAATGAGCAGTTCTTC
clone_size: NA; d_call: TRBD1; j_call: TRBJ2-7; v_call: TRBV9; cdr3_aa: CASSVGTGGYYEQYF; cdr3_nt: TGTGCCAGCAGCGTGGGGACAGGGGGCTACTACGAGCAGTACTTC
clone_size: NA; d_call: NA; j_call: TRBJ1-2; v_call: TRBV28; cdr3_aa: CASTSSERGGYTF; cdr3_nt: TGTGCCAGCACGTCCTCGGAGCGTGGTGGCTACACCTTC
clone_size: NA; d_call: NA; j_call: TRBJ1-2; v_call: TRBV6-5; cdr3_aa: CASSYGGEGYGYTF; cdr3_nt: TGTGCCAGCAGTTATGGGGGGGAAGGCTATGGCTACACCTTC
clone_size: NA; d_call: NA; j_call: TRBJ2-2; v_call: TRBV10-1; cdr3_aa: CASSPTAGAGELFF; cdr3_nt: TGCGCCAGCAGCCCTACTGCCGGGGCCGGGGAGCTGTTTTTT
clone_size: NA; d_call: TRBD2; j_call: TRBJ2-1; v_call: TRBV5-6; cdr3_aa: CASSSTSGSSEQFF; cdr3_nt: TGTGCCAGCAGCTCGACTAGCGGGAGTAGTGAGCAGTTCTTC
clone_size: NA; d_call: TRBD1; j_call: TRBJ1-6; v_call: TRBV6-5; cdr3_aa: CASRTGGLGSPLHF; cdr3_nt: TGTGCCAGTAGGACAGGGGGTTTGGGATCACCCCTCCACTTT
clone_size: few; d_call: TRBD2; j_call: TRBJ2-5; v_call: TRBV11-2; cdr3_aa: CASSGAGGPETQYF; cdr3_nt: TGTGCCAGCAGCGGAGCGGGAGGGCCGGAGACCCAGTACTTC
clone_size: NA; d_call: NA; j_call: TRBJ2-2; v_call: TRBV7-3; cdr3_aa: CASSLTGVGVGELFF; cdr3_nt: TGTGCCAGCAGCTTAACAGGGGTAGGGGTCGGGGAGCTGTTTTTT
clone_size: once; d_call: TRBD2; j_call: TRBJ2-1; v_call: TRBV4-1; cdr3_aa: CASSQHRGSYNEQFF; cdr3_nt: TGCGCCAGCAGCCAACATCGCGGGAGCTACAATGAGCAGTTCTTC
clone_size: once; d_call: TRBD1; j_call: TRBJ1-1; v_call: TRBV28; cdr3_aa: CASSRADRAPEAFF; cdr3_nt: TGTGCCAGCAGTCGGGCTGACAGGGCACCTGAAGCTTTCTTT
clone_size: NA; d_call: NA; j_call: TRBJ2-7; v_call: TRBV11-3; cdr3_aa: CASSLRAGSEQYF; cdr3_nt: TGTGCCAGCAGCTTAAGGGCGGGGTCCGAGCAGTACTTC
clone_size: NA; d_call: TRBD1; j_call: TRBJ1-1; v_call: TRBV29-1; cdr3_aa: CSVVDRDRVYF; cdr3_nt: TGCAGCGTAGTCGACAGGGATCGGGTTTACTTT
clone_size: NA; d_call: NA; j_call: TRBJ2-1; v_call: TRBV27; cdr3_aa: CASSLFVEGEQFF; cdr3_nt: TGTGCCAGCAGTTTATTCGTCGAGGGAGAGCAGTTCTTC
clone_size: few; d_call: TRBD2; j_call: TRBJ2-1; v_call: TRBV3-1/TRBV3-2; cdr3_aa: CASSRTSGGAGNEQFF; cdr3_nt: TGTGCCAGCAGCCGGACTAGCGGGGGGGCCGGAAATGAGCAGTTCTTC